The rows below give T cell receptor beta chains drawn from one sample of a study of T cells in localized non-small cell lung cancer. Measured with immunoSEQ multiplex PCR; TCRdb has only the in-frame clones, and not every one. Altogether fewer than 25,000 clones are present, about 93% being singletons, with the ten largest covering roughly 2.8%. The material sequenced was peripheral blood, taken before any cancer treatment. Receptors were obtained from a woman aged 40-69 years with stage I lung adenocarcinoma. Each CDR3 is given with its conserved first and last residue. Fields, in order: clone size, J gene, D gene, V gene, CDR3 DNA, CDR3 protein. A D gene is named only where the DNA matches it firmly. Rows give clone size only sometimes, using once, few, many, or a class for an expanded clone.

abundance: few; j_gene: TRBJ1-1; d_gene: TRBD1; v_gene: TRBV5-1; CDR3nt: TGCGCCAGTATGGACAGGGAGGGGACTGAAGCTTTCTTT; CDR3aa: CASMDREGTEAFF
abundance: -; j_gene: TRBJ2-5; d_gene: -; v_gene: TRBV28; CDR3nt: TGTGCCAGCAGTTTCGAGACCCAGTACTTC; CDR3aa: CASSFETQYF
abundance: -; j_gene: TRBJ2-7; d_gene: TRBD2; v_gene: TRBV10-2; CDR3nt: TGCGCCAACCCGTCTCCCATCCCTAGCGGGAGGCACCTCCCGTACGAGCAGTACTTC; CDR3aa: CANPSPIPSGRHLPYEQYF
abundance: few; j_gene: TRBJ2-1; d_gene: -; v_gene: TRBV5-1; CDR3nt: TGCGCCAGCAGCTTGGCCGGGCTTTCCAATTACAATGAGCAGTTCTTC; CDR3aa: CASSLAGLSNYNEQFF
abundance: -; j_gene: TRBJ1-1; d_gene: -; v_gene: TRBV7-9; CDR3nt: TGTGCCAGCAGCGTCTACAGGGATGTTGACACTGAAGCTTTCTTT; CDR3aa: CASSVYRDVDTEAFF
abundance: -; j_gene: TRBJ1-2; d_gene: -; v_gene: TRBV7-9; CDR3nt: TGTGCCAGCAGCTTAGCAGTAAACTATGGCTACACCTTC; CDR3aa: CASSLAVNYGYTF
abundance: -; j_gene: TRBJ2-7; d_gene: -; v_gene: TRBV7-9; CDR3nt: TGTGCCAGCAGCTTAGGATCGTACGAGCAGTACTTC; CDR3aa: CASSLGSYEQYF
abundance: once; j_gene: TRBJ1-1; d_gene: TRBD1; v_gene: TRBV5-1; CDR3nt: TGCGCCAGCAGCTTGGGGACGGGACAGGTAGAGAACACTGAAGCTTTCTTT; CDR3aa: CASSLGTGQVENTEAFF
abundance: -; j_gene: TRBJ2-1; d_gene: TRBD2; v_gene: TRBV10-3; CDR3nt: TGTGCCATCAGTGAGTCGACCGCTAGCGGGAATCGTGGCCAGCAGTTCTTC; CDR3aa: CAISESTASGNRGQQFF
abundance: -; j_gene: TRBJ2-3; d_gene: TRBD2; v_gene: TRBV28; CDR3nt: TGTGCCAGCAGTTTGAGGGGACTAGCGTATTCAGCGCAGTATTTT; CDR3aa: CASSLRGLAYSAQYF
abundance: -; j_gene: TRBJ2-1; d_gene: -; v_gene: TRBV9; CDR3nt: TGTGCCAGCAGCGTAGGAGGGATGGGTGAGCAGTTCTTC; CDR3aa: CASSVGGMGEQFF
abundance: -; j_gene: TRBJ2-1; d_gene: TRBD2; v_gene: TRBV7-8; CDR3nt: TGTGCCACCCAGGGAGGGGTTTACAATGAGCAGTTCTTC; CDR3aa: CATQGGVYNEQFF
abundance: -; j_gene: TRBJ1-5; d_gene: TRBD1; v_gene: TRBV7-2; CDR3nt: TGTGCCAGCAGCCGAGACAGGGGGGGGAGGGATCAGCCCCAGCATTTT; CDR3aa: CASSRDRGGRDQPQHF
abundance: -; j_gene: TRBJ2-7; d_gene: TRBD2; v_gene: TRBV11-2; CDR3nt: TGTGCCAGCAGCTCTCTGCGGGAGGTCGAGCAGTACTTC; CDR3aa: CASSSLREVEQYF
abundance: -; j_gene: TRBJ1-5; d_gene: TRBD1; v_gene: TRBV2; CDR3nt: TGTGCCAGCAGTGAACGGGACAGAAATCAGCCCCAGCATTTT; CDR3aa: CASSERDRNQPQHF
abundance: once; j_gene: TRBJ1-4; d_gene: TRBD1; v_gene: TRBV28; CDR3nt: TGTGCCAGCAGTTTCCCGGGACAGGGGGCCGATGAAAAACTGTTTTTT; CDR3aa: CASSFPGQGADEKLFF
abundance: few; j_gene: TRBJ2-2; d_gene: -; v_gene: TRBV11-3; CDR3nt: TGTGCCAGCAGCCCGAGCAGGGCAGGGTCCGGGGAGCTGTTTTTT; CDR3aa: CASSPSRAGSGELFF
abundance: few; j_gene: TRBJ1-4; d_gene: -; v_gene: TRBV11-2; CDR3nt: TGTGCCAGCAGCTTACGGCAGGCTGAAACTAATGAAAAACTGTTTTTT; CDR3aa: CASSLRQAETNEKLFF
abundance: -; j_gene: TRBJ1-3; d_gene: -; v_gene: TRBV27; CDR3nt: TGTGCCAGCAGTTTATTCGGGGATTTCTCTGGAAACACCATATATTTT; CDR3aa: CASSLFGDFSGNTIYF
abundance: once; j_gene: TRBJ2-1; d_gene: TRBD2; v_gene: TRBV28; CDR3nt: TGTGCCAGCAACGGGGCGGGAGGGGGCAATGAGCAGTTCTTC; CDR3aa: CASNGAGGGNEQFF
abundance: once; j_gene: TRBJ2-3; d_gene: TRBD2; v_gene: TRBV11-2; CDR3nt: TGTGCCAGCAGCGGCCGGGAGGTTTACACAGATACGCAGTATTTT; CDR3aa: CASSGREVYTDTQYF
abundance: -; j_gene: TRBJ2-1; d_gene: -; v_gene: TRBV14; CDR3nt: TGTGCCAGCAGCCAACTGAAAGTTAAGGGGGGGACGGAGCAGTTCTTC; CDR3aa: CASSQLKVKGGTEQFF
abundance: -; j_gene: TRBJ1-3; d_gene: -; v_gene: TRBV18; CDR3nt: TGTGCCAGCTCACCTGGGTCTCCTGGAAACACCATATATTTT; CDR3aa: CASSPGSPGNTIYF
abundance: -; j_gene: TRBJ2-1; d_gene: -; v_gene: TRBV5-1; CDR3nt: TGCGCCAGCAGCGGACAGTCTCTCCTTAACAATGAGCAGTTCTTC; CDR3aa: CASSGQSLLNNEQFF
abundance: -; j_gene: TRBJ2-1; d_gene: -; v_gene: TRBV4-2; CDR3nt: TGTGCCAGCAGCCAAGGATCGGATGAGCAGTTCTTC; CDR3aa: CASSQGSDEQFF
abundance: -; j_gene: TRBJ2-7; d_gene: -; v_gene: TRBV4-2; CDR3nt: TGTGCCAGCAGCCAACGCCAGGGGATCTACGAGCAGTACTTC; CDR3aa: CASSQRQGIYEQYF
abundance: -; j_gene: TRBJ2-7; d_gene: -; v_gene: TRBV6-5; CDR3nt: TGTGCCAGCAGTTACCCCCCGACCTACGAGCAGTACTTC; CDR3aa: CASSYPPTYEQYF
abundance: -; j_gene: TRBJ1-1; d_gene: -; v_gene: TRBV2; CDR3nt: TGTGCCAGCACGGGAGATCGGAACACTGAAGCTTTCTTT; CDR3aa: CASTGDRNTEAFF
abundance: -; j_gene: TRBJ2-1; d_gene: -; v_gene: TRBV5-1; CDR3nt: TGCGCCAGCAGCCCAGGACTAAACTACAATGAGCAGTTCTTC; CDR3aa: CASSPGLNYNEQFF
abundance: -; j_gene: TRBJ1-4; d_gene: -; v_gene: TRBV18; CDR3nt: TGTGCCAGCTCACAGGAAAGGGAGGAAAAACTGTTTTTT; CDR3aa: CASSQEREEKLFF
abundance: -; j_gene: TRBJ2-7; d_gene: -; v_gene: TRBV14; CDR3nt: TGTGCCAGCAGCCAAGACCCGGGCCCAAAGGAGAACGAGCAGTACTTC; CDR3aa: CASSQDPGPKENEQYF
abundance: -; j_gene: TRBJ2-1; d_gene: TRBD2; v_gene: TRBV4-1; CDR3nt: TGCGCCAGCTCTCCTTTCGGGAGGGCCGTGTACAATGAGCAGTTCTTC; CDR3aa: CASSPFGRAVYNEQFF
abundance: -; j_gene: TRBJ1-1; d_gene: -; v_gene: TRBV27; CDR3nt: TGTGCCAGCAGTACGAACACTGAAGCTTTCTTT; CDR3aa: CASSTNTEAFF
abundance: once; j_gene: TRBJ2-7; d_gene: -; v_gene: TRBV18; CDR3nt: TGTGCCAGCTCACCACGCCAGGCGGGTAGCTCCTACGAGCAGTACTTC; CDR3aa: CASSPRQAGSSYEQYF
abundance: -; j_gene: TRBJ1-5; d_gene: -; v_gene: TRBV15; CDR3nt: TGTGCCACCAGCACTGGGGAGGCCCAGCATTTT; CDR3aa: CATSTGEAQHF
abundance: -; j_gene: TRBJ2-3; d_gene: -; v_gene: TRBV28; CDR3nt: TGTGCCAGCAGTTTATGGCCAGATACGCAGTATTTT; CDR3aa: CASSLWPDTQYF
abundance: -; j_gene: TRBJ1-2; d_gene: TRBD1; v_gene: TRBV7-9; CDR3nt: TGTGCCAGCAGCCAGGGGGCGCGTAATGGCTACACCTTC; CDR3aa: CASSQGARNGYTF
abundance: -; j_gene: TRBJ2-1; d_gene: -; v_gene: TRBV10-1; CDR3nt: TGCGCCAGCAGTGATGGGCAGAATCTATACAATGAGCAGTTCTTC; CDR3aa: CASSDGQNLYNEQFF
abundance: -; j_gene: TRBJ2-3; d_gene: -; v_gene: TRBV12-5; CDR3nt: TGTGCTAGTGGTTCCCTACTTTCAGATACGCAGTATTTT; CDR3aa: CASGSLLSDTQYF
abundance: -; j_gene: TRBJ2-7; d_gene: TRBD2; v_gene: TRBV7-6; CDR3nt: TGTGCCAGCAGCCTATCACGGACTAGCCCGGTTATCGGAGAGCAGTACTTC; CDR3aa: CASSLSRTSPVIGEQYF
abundance: few; j_gene: TRBJ2-1; d_gene: -; v_gene: TRBV5-5; CDR3nt: TGTGCCAGCAGCTCACTCGGGGTAGGCTCCTACAATGAGCAGTTCTTC; CDR3aa: CASSSLGVGSYNEQFF
abundance: -; j_gene: TRBJ2-5; d_gene: TRBD2; v_gene: TRBV7-9; CDR3nt: TGTGCCAGCAGCACAAGAGCGGGAGCAGAGACCCAGTACTTC; CDR3aa: CASSTRAGAETQYF
abundance: -; j_gene: TRBJ2-2; d_gene: TRBD2; v_gene: TRBV29-1; CDR3nt: TGCAGCGTTGCCCCCAGCGGGGCCGGGGAGCTGTTTTTT; CDR3aa: CSVAPSGAGELFF
abundance: -; j_gene: TRBJ2-5; d_gene: -; v_gene: TRBV5-1; CDR3nt: TGCGCCAGCAGCTTTAGGGAGACCCAGTACTTC; CDR3aa: CASSFRETQYF
abundance: -; j_gene: TRBJ2-7; d_gene: TRBD1; v_gene: TRBV5-1; CDR3nt: TGCGCCAGCAGCTCACAGGGGACCAGCTACGAGCAGTACTTC; CDR3aa: CASSSQGTSYEQYF
abundance: -; j_gene: TRBJ2-5; d_gene: TRBD1; v_gene: TRBV6-6; CDR3nt: TGTGCCAGCAGTTTCCCCGGGACAGGTGAAGAGACCCAGTACTTC; CDR3aa: CASSFPGTGEETQYF
abundance: -; j_gene: TRBJ1-1; d_gene: -; v_gene: TRBV10-1; CDR3nt: TGCGCCAGCAGTCCCGACGGGAACACTGAAGCTTTCTTT; CDR3aa: CASSPDGNTEAFF
abundance: -; j_gene: TRBJ2-5; d_gene: -; v_gene: TRBV2; CDR3nt: TGTGCCAGCGATCTCCTACGCGGGGCTCAAGAGACCCAGTACTTC; CDR3aa: CASDLLRGAQETQYF
abundance: -; j_gene: TRBJ2-1; d_gene: TRBD2; v_gene: TRBV6-5; CDR3nt: TGTGCCAGCAGCCTCGGGGAGGGCAATGAGCAGTTCTTC; CDR3aa: CASSLGEGNEQFF
abundance: -; j_gene: TRBJ2-7; d_gene: -; v_gene: TRBV10-3; CDR3nt: TGTGCCACCTCGGGTCTATTTACTGGCTACGAGCAGTACTTC; CDR3aa: CATSGLFTGYEQYF
abundance: -; j_gene: TRBJ1-2; d_gene: TRBD1; v_gene: TRBV4-2; CDR3nt: TGTGCCAGCAGCCAAGATACCGGGACAGCCGCCACCTATGGCTACACCTTC; CDR3aa: CASSQDTGTAATYGYTF
abundance: -; j_gene: TRBJ2-1; d_gene: -; v_gene: TRBV5-1; CDR3nt: TGCGCCAGCAGCCCTGGGAGCCTAGTCTACAATGAGCAGTTCTTC; CDR3aa: CASSPGSLVYNEQFF
abundance: -; j_gene: TRBJ1-2; d_gene: -; v_gene: TRBV28; CDR3nt: TGTGCCAGCAGTTCCCCCGCCGACTATGGCTACACCTTC; CDR3aa: CASSSPADYGYTF